A selection of T cell receptor beta chains follows, all from one sample in a study of blood T cell repertoires in COVID-19. Assay: immunoSEQ multiplex PCR; the TCRdb copy retains only in-frame clones and omits some. Here the sample spans roughly 72,000 clones, approximately 90% being singletons. Input material: peripheral blood. These TCRs come from a human donor in a cohort sampled during active COVID-19. The CDR3 runs from the conserved cysteine through the conserved F or W. The D gene is left open where the match is weak. Clone size, where shown, is once, few, many, or a class for clones that have expanded.

d_call: TRBD2; j_call: TRBJ2-3; v_call: TRBV3-1/TRBV3-2; clone_size: .; cdr3_nt: TGTGCCAGCAGCCAAGAGGGACTAGAGTGGAGTACGCAGTATTTT; cdr3_aa: CASSQEGLEWSTQYF
d_call: TRBD1; j_call: TRBJ1-3; v_call: TRBV5-1; clone_size: .; cdr3_nt: TGCGCCAGCAGCTTCACCACAGGGGGCTCTGGAAACACCATATATTTT; cdr3_aa: CASSFTTGGSGNTIYF
d_call: .; j_call: TRBJ1-6; v_call: TRBV4-1; clone_size: .; cdr3_nt: TGCGCCAGCAGCCAACCTGGGGGGGCGGGGCTCCACTTT; cdr3_aa: CASSQPGGAGLHF
d_call: .; j_call: TRBJ2-7; v_call: TRBV5-8; clone_size: .; cdr3_nt: TGTGCCAGCAGCTTGTATGCGGGCGAGCAGTACTTC; cdr3_aa: CASSLYAGEQYF
d_call: TRBD2; j_call: TRBJ2-2; v_call: TRBV5-4; clone_size: .; cdr3_nt: TGTGCCAGCACCAAGGGACTAGCGGGAGTTGGATCCGGGGAGCTGTTTTTT; cdr3_aa: CASTKGLAGVGSGELFF
d_call: .; j_call: TRBJ1-5; v_call: TRBV18; clone_size: once; cdr3_nt: TGTGCCAGCTCAGGTCAGGGTTACGGCGGTCAGCCCCAGCATTTT; cdr3_aa: CASSGQGYGGQPQHF
d_call: TRBD1; j_call: TRBJ2-3; v_call: TRBV24-1; clone_size: .; cdr3_nt: TGTGCCACCAGTGACACTGGACAGGGAGGCACAGATACGCAGTATTTT; cdr3_aa: CATSDTGQGGTDTQYF
d_call: TRBD1; j_call: TRBJ1-6; v_call: TRBV30; clone_size: .; cdr3_nt: TGTGCCTGGAGTGTACGGGGCCTCAACAGGGGAGAATCACCCCTCCACTTT; cdr3_aa: CAWSVRGLNRGESPLHF
d_call: .; j_call: TRBJ1-4; v_call: TRBV4-3; clone_size: .; cdr3_nt: TGCGCCAGCAGCCAACAGGGAGGGAGTGAAAAACTGTTTTTT; cdr3_aa: CASSQQGGSEKLFF
d_call: .; j_call: TRBJ1-5; v_call: TRBV6-2/TRBV6-3; clone_size: .; cdr3_nt: TGTGCCAGCAGTTACTGGGGGCAGGGTGGCAATCAGCCCCAGCATTTT; cdr3_aa: CASSYWGQGGNQPQHF
d_call: .; j_call: TRBJ2-6; v_call: TRBV2; clone_size: .; cdr3_nt: TGTGCCAGCAGTTCACCGGGACATTCTTCCGGGGCCAACGTCCTGACTTTC; cdr3_aa: CASSSPGHSSGANVLTF
d_call: .; j_call: TRBJ2-4; v_call: TRBV7-9; clone_size: .; cdr3_nt: TGTGCCAGCAGCTCCGGTGAGGAAGCCAAAAACATTCAGTACTTC; cdr3_aa: CASSSGEEAKNIQYF
d_call: TRBD1; j_call: TRBJ2-1; v_call: TRBV27; clone_size: .; cdr3_nt: TGTGCCATCGACGACAGGGGCCCCCCTAATGAGCAGTTCTTC; cdr3_aa: CAIDDRGPPNEQFF
d_call: .; j_call: TRBJ2-5; v_call: TRBV19; clone_size: .; cdr3_nt: TGTGCCAGTAGTACCACGGGGGGCCGACAAGAGACCCAGTACTTC; cdr3_aa: CASSTTGGRQETQYF
d_call: .; j_call: TRBJ2-5; v_call: TRBV29-1; clone_size: once; cdr3_nt: TGCAGCGGCGAACGGGAGACCCAGTACTTC; cdr3_aa: CSGERETQYF
d_call: .; j_call: TRBJ1-6; v_call: TRBV20-1; clone_size: .; cdr3_nt: TGCAGTGCTAGTCAGGGAAGCTCCTATAATTCACCCCTCCACTTT; cdr3_aa: CSASQGSSYNSPLHF
d_call: TRBD1; j_call: TRBJ1-2; v_call: TRBV5-1; clone_size: once; cdr3_nt: TGCGCCAGCAGCTCGGACGGGACAGGGACTACCTATGGCTACACCTTC; cdr3_aa: CASSSDGTGTTYGYTF
d_call: .; j_call: TRBJ2-7; v_call: TRBV5-4; clone_size: .; cdr3_nt: TGTGCCAGCAGCTTGGCTACTCCACCCTACGAGCAGTACTTC; cdr3_aa: CASSLATPPYEQYF
d_call: .; j_call: TRBJ1-2; v_call: TRBV24-1; clone_size: .; cdr3_nt: TGTGCCACCAGTGTGGGGGCGACCTATGGCTACACCTTC; cdr3_aa: CATSVGATYGYTF
d_call: .; j_call: TRBJ2-7; v_call: TRBV7-2; clone_size: .; cdr3_nt: TGTGCCAGCAGCTTAGGCAGAACCTACGAGCAGTACTTC; cdr3_aa: CASSLGRTYEQYF
d_call: TRBD1; j_call: TRBJ2-1; v_call: TRBV7-8; clone_size: .; cdr3_nt: TGTGCCAGCAGCACTCGACAGGGGGCCAGGAATGAGCAGTTCTTC; cdr3_aa: CASSTRQGARNEQFF
d_call: TRBD2; j_call: TRBJ2-3; v_call: TRBV5-4; clone_size: .; cdr3_nt: TGTGCCAGCAGGGAGCGGGGTTACACAGATACGCAGTATTTT; cdr3_aa: CASRERGYTDTQYF
d_call: .; j_call: TRBJ1-1; v_call: TRBV4-2; clone_size: .; cdr3_nt: TGTGCCAGCAGCCTTGGTAGGGGCAGGGGCCGTTCCGAGACTGAAGCTTTCTTT; cdr3_aa: CASSLGRGRGRSETEAFF
d_call: TRBD2; j_call: TRBJ2-7; v_call: TRBV2; clone_size: .; cdr3_nt: TGTGCCAGCAGTGATGGGACTAGTATTCGAGTCTCCTACGAGCAGTACTTC; cdr3_aa: CASSDGTSIRVSYEQYF
d_call: TRBD1; j_call: TRBJ2-5; v_call: TRBV18; clone_size: once; cdr3_nt: TGTGCCAGCTCACCCGGGGACAGCCAGAGGACCCAGTACTTC; cdr3_aa: CASSPGDSQRTQYF
d_call: .; j_call: TRBJ1-2; v_call: TRBV5-1; clone_size: once; cdr3_nt: TGCGCCAGCAGCCCAACAGTACCCTATGGCTACACCTTC; cdr3_aa: CASSPTVPYGYTF
d_call: .; j_call: TRBJ1-1; v_call: TRBV4-1; clone_size: .; cdr3_nt: TGCGCCAGCATCCTTGGCAGGGACACCCAGAACACTGAAGCTTTCTTT; cdr3_aa: CASILGRDTQNTEAFF
d_call: .; j_call: TRBJ1-1; v_call: TRBV4-1; clone_size: .; cdr3_nt: TGCGCCAGCAGCCAAGATAATAGGGGCGAAACTGAAGCTTTCTTT; cdr3_aa: CASSQDNRGETEAFF
d_call: .; j_call: TRBJ2-1; v_call: TRBV6-2/TRBV6-3; clone_size: .; cdr3_nt: TGTGCCAGCAGTGCCCGGCAGGGGGGCTCCTACAATGAGCAGTTCTTC; cdr3_aa: CASSARQGGSYNEQFF
d_call: TRBD2; j_call: TRBJ2-7; v_call: TRBV15; clone_size: .; cdr3_nt: TGTGCCACCAGCAGAGGTAGCGGGGGGGCCTACGAGCAGTACTTC; cdr3_aa: CATSRGSGGAYEQYF
d_call: TRBD1; j_call: TRBJ2-7; v_call: TRBV4-3; clone_size: .; cdr3_nt: TGCGCCAGCAGCCGAGGAACCGGGACAGGGGGCGGTGAGCAGTACTTC; cdr3_aa: CASSRGTGTGGGEQYF
d_call: .; j_call: TRBJ2-7; v_call: TRBV28; clone_size: .; cdr3_nt: TGTGCCAGCAGTCCACGGGGGGAGCAGTACTTC; cdr3_aa: CASSPRGEQYF
d_call: .; j_call: TRBJ2-2; v_call: TRBV21-1; clone_size: .; cdr3_nt: TGTGCCAGGAACAGGACTAGCGGGAACACCGGGGAGCTGTTTTTT; cdr3_aa: CARNRTSGNTGELFF
d_call: .; j_call: TRBJ2-7; v_call: TRBV18; clone_size: .; cdr3_nt: TGTGCCAGCTCACCACCGACTACACCCTACGAGCAGTACTTC; cdr3_aa: CASSPPTTPYEQYF
d_call: .; j_call: TRBJ2-4; v_call: TRBV6-2/TRBV6-3; clone_size: .; cdr3_nt: TGTGCCAGCAGTCGGACACCGGACGGGAACATTCAGTACTTC; cdr3_aa: CASSRTPDGNIQYF
d_call: .; j_call: TRBJ2-7; v_call: TRBV2; clone_size: .; cdr3_nt: TGTGCCAGCAGTGCACTATCCTACGAGCAGTACTTC; cdr3_aa: CASSALSYEQYF
d_call: TRBD2; j_call: TRBJ2-2; v_call: TRBV27; clone_size: .; cdr3_nt: TGTGCCAGCAGTTCCACCTTACTTGGGACTAGCGGGGCGCACACCGGGGAGCTGTTTTTT; cdr3_aa: CASSSTLLGTSGAHTGELFF
d_call: .; j_call: TRBJ2-7; v_call: TRBV7-2; clone_size: .; cdr3_nt: TGTGCCAGCAGCAGGGCCGTAGGGGCTGTCGAGCAGTACTTC; cdr3_aa: CASSRAVGAVEQYF
d_call: .; j_call: TRBJ2-2; v_call: TRBV9; clone_size: .; cdr3_nt: TGTGCCAGCGGTTACGGCAGCGCGAACACCGGGGAGCTGTTTTTT; cdr3_aa: CASGYGSANTGELFF
d_call: .; j_call: TRBJ2-7; v_call: TRBV5-6; clone_size: .; cdr3_nt: TGTGCCAGCAGCCATACCTCTCTAGGAGCCGAGCAGTACTTC; cdr3_aa: CASSHTSLGAEQYF